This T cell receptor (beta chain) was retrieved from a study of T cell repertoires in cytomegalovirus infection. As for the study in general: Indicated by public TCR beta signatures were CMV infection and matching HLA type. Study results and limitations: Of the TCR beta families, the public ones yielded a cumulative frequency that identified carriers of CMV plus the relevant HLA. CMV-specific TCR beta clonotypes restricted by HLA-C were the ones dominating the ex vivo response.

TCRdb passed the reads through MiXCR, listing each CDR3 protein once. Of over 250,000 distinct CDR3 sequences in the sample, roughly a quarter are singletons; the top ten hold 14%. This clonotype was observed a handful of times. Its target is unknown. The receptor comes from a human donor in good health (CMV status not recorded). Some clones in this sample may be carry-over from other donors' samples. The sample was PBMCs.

The CDR3 reads CSALPGQETQYF. CDR3 nucleotides: TGCAGCGCTCTGCCTGGCCAAGAGACCCAGTACTTC. V usage is TRBV29-1 and J usage is TRBJ2-5; D not certain. CDR3 length: 12 amino acids. V lost 7 bases and J lost 1, with 10 bases in between. Germline-derived CDR1 and CDR2 are SQVTM and ANQGSEA.